This T cell receptor beta chain appears in the sequencing data of a study of T cell changes during pregnancy in multiple sclerosis. The germline V gene has CDR1 SGHNT and CDR2 YENEEA. CDR3 length: 15 amino acids. The V and J ends lost 5 bases and 3 bases, in that order; junction bases with no gene match: 9. Clones were read by immunoSEQ multiplex PCR, and TCRdb kept only the in-frame ones, dropping some. The table records around 30,000 clones, 87% of them present only once. The sequences come from CD8+ T cells from peripheral blood mononuclear cells, collected in the first trimester of pregnancy. The chain combines TRBV11-3 with TRBJ2-7; 8 bases fit TRBD1. The sequence derives from a female donor with multiple sclerosis, enrolled in a pregnancy study. The CDR3 DNA follows: TGTGCCAGCAGCACCCGGGACAGGAATTTCTACGAGCAGTACTTC. Protein: CASSTRDRNFYEQYF.